This section outlines one T cell receptor beta chain sequence together with its context. Its antigen is not known. Following autologous stem cell transplantation, relapse occurred in every patient, and exposure to brentuximab vedotin varied. Complete response, partial response or progressive disease made up the best responses. Germline V lookup: CDR1 MNHNS, CDR2 SASEGT. The V segment lost 1 base and the J segment 5 bases; nucleotides outside the gene matches: 4. The CDR3 extends over 16 amino acids. The data derive from a study of PD-1 blockade in classical Hodgkin lymphoma. General observations from the study: After ASCT, patients who started nivolumab under 1 year later were excluded. There was a significant rise in CD4+ TCR diversity by C4D1, with no such rise for CD8+. The study reported lower baseline TCR diversity in newly diagnosed patients than in healthy donors.

The method was immunoSEQ multiplex PCR; TCRdb's version includes in-frame clones alone and lacks a portion of them. Here the sample spans 43,000 or so clones, roughly 86% being singletons. The specimen comprised peripheral blood mononuclear cells (PBMCs), sampled at baseline. J is TRBJ1-4 and V is TRBV6-1; 10 nucleotides align to TRBD1. This receptor was identified in a human donor with classical Hodgkin lymphoma. The CDR3 loop reads CASSEGTGQGNEKLFF. CDR3 bases: TGTGCCAGCAGTGAAGGGACGGGACAGGGGAATGAAAAACTGTTTTTT.